Described below is a single TCR beta chain sequence and its context. As yet, its antigen is unknown. Clones were sequenced by immunoSEQ multiplex PCR, and TCRdb holds only the in-frame ones, with some missing. The sample lists around 52,000 clones, approximately 52% occurring once. This sample was included in a study of cytotoxic CD8 clonotypes in ibrutinib-treated CLL. Study observations and caveats: Clonality increased at ibrutinib response, then returned toward baseline at progression.

Germline loops: CDR1 SEHNR, CDR2 FQNEAQ (reference sequence). The ends lost 5 bases at V and 0 bases at J; junction bases unmatched: 8. The CDR3 spans 17 residues. This specimen was PBMCs, taken after 24 months of ibrutinib treatment. This clonotype originated in a human donor with chronic lymphocytic leukemia. This chain joins TRBV7-9 and TRBJ1-3, with 9 bases matching TRBD1. The chain's CDR3 is CASSPWTGAPSGNTIYF. CDR3 sequence (DNA): TGTGCCAGCAGCCCTTGGACAGGGGCCCCCTCTGGAAACACCATATATTTT.